Listed below are T cell receptor beta chains from one sample, sequenced in a study of control samples from healthy donors and cancer patients. This table comes from immunoSEQ multiplex PCR, and its TCRdb copy is limited to in-frame clones, with some not included. This repertoire shows 65,000 to 90,000 clones, more than 70% found once; its top ten account for around 18%. Sample: blood. The receptors come from a man aged 45-60 years in good health. CDR3s include the opening cysteine and the closing phenylalanine or tryptophan. A D gene is named only where the DNA matches it firmly. Part of the rows lack a size; the others show once, few, many or a class for expanded clones.

CDR3nt: TGTGCCAGCAGTATGAATGGGAATCAGCCCCAGCATTTT; CDR3aa: CASSMNGNQPQHF; j_gene: TRBJ1-5; d_gene: -; abundance: -; v_gene: TRBV2
CDR3nt: TGTGCCAGCAGCGCGAGATATACAGGGGGCTATGGCTACACCTTC; CDR3aa: CASSARYTGGYGYTF; j_gene: TRBJ1-2; d_gene: TRBD1; abundance: -; v_gene: TRBV7-8
CDR3nt: TGCGCCAGCAGTGACAGGGGGACTACCAATTCACCCCTCCACTTT; CDR3aa: CASSDRGTTNSPLHF; j_gene: TRBJ1-6; d_gene: TRBD1; abundance: -; v_gene: TRBV10-2
CDR3nt: TGCAGTGCTAGTCGGGGGATCGGGTGGACTGAAGCTTTCTTT; CDR3aa: CSASRGIGWTEAFF; j_gene: TRBJ1-1; d_gene: -; abundance: -; v_gene: TRBV20-1
CDR3nt: TGTGCCAGCAAACCCCTAGCATTAGGGGATACGCAGTATTTT; CDR3aa: CASKPLALGDTQYF; j_gene: TRBJ2-3; d_gene: -; abundance: few; v_gene: TRBV7-9
CDR3nt: TGTGCCAGCAGCGACCGAGCGGGGGGGGCGAACACCGGGGAGCTGTTTTTT; CDR3aa: CASSDRAGGANTGELFF; j_gene: TRBJ2-2; d_gene: TRBD2; abundance: -; v_gene: TRBV9
CDR3nt: TGTGCCAGCAGCGTAGACGGGCCGAATGAGCAGTTCTTC; CDR3aa: CASSVDGPNEQFF; j_gene: TRBJ2-1; d_gene: -; abundance: -; v_gene: TRBV9
CDR3nt: TGTGCCAGCAGCCCCCGGGACGGCTATGGCTACACCTTC; CDR3aa: CASSPRDGYGYTF; j_gene: TRBJ1-2; d_gene: -; abundance: -; v_gene: TRBV7-2
CDR3nt: TGCAGTGCCCCGACTAGCAATGAGCAGTTCTTC; CDR3aa: CSAPTSNEQFF; j_gene: TRBJ2-1; d_gene: -; abundance: -; v_gene: TRBV20-1
CDR3nt: TGTGCCAGCAGCCAAGTAGGGGGGGCCGAAGGCTACACCTTC; CDR3aa: CASSQVGGAEGYTF; j_gene: TRBJ1-2; d_gene: -; abundance: -; v_gene: TRBV3-1/TRBV3-2
CDR3nt: TGTGCCAGCAGCTTAGAAGACAGGGTGGTAGGGAACACTGAAGCTTTCTTT; CDR3aa: CASSLEDRVVGNTEAFF; j_gene: TRBJ1-1; d_gene: TRBD1; abundance: -; v_gene: TRBV11-3
CDR3nt: TGTGCCAGCAGCCGGGTTCTGGTTAATCAGCCCCAGCATTTT; CDR3aa: CASSRVLVNQPQHF; j_gene: TRBJ1-5; d_gene: -; abundance: -; v_gene: TRBV5-5
CDR3nt: TGTGCCAGCAGCTTAATTATGTTCCCGCAGGAAAAACTGTTTTTT; CDR3aa: CASSLIMFPQEKLFF; j_gene: TRBJ1-4; d_gene: -; abundance: -; v_gene: TRBV7-9
CDR3nt: TGCGCCAGCAGTCAATCGAACCGGACAGGGCACGTTAGCTCCTACAATGAGCAGTTCTTC; CDR3aa: CASSQSNRTGHVSSYNEQFF; j_gene: TRBJ2-1; d_gene: TRBD1; abundance: -; v_gene: TRBV23-1
CDR3nt: TGTGCCAGTAGTCCCGGACCAGATACGCAGTATTTT; CDR3aa: CASSPGPDTQYF; j_gene: TRBJ2-3; d_gene: -; abundance: -; v_gene: TRBV19
CDR3nt: TGTGCCAGCAGCCAAGGTGGGCCCTTGCCTTTCTTT; CDR3aa: CASSQGGPLPFF; j_gene: TRBJ1-1; d_gene: -; abundance: -; v_gene: TRBV3-1/TRBV3-2
CDR3nt: TGTGCCACCAGCCTGGGTGATCAGCCCCAGCATTTT; CDR3aa: CATSLGDQPQHF; j_gene: TRBJ1-5; d_gene: -; abundance: -; v_gene: TRBV24-1
CDR3nt: TGTGCCAGCAGCCAACAGAGGGACCCGAACACCGGGGAGCTGTTTTTT; CDR3aa: CASSQQRDPNTGELFF; j_gene: TRBJ2-2; d_gene: -; abundance: -; v_gene: TRBV11-1
CDR3nt: TGTGCCAGCAGCTTAAAGGGACAATACAATGAGCAGTTCTTC; CDR3aa: CASSLKGQYNEQFF; j_gene: TRBJ2-1; d_gene: -; abundance: -; v_gene: TRBV7-2
CDR3nt: TGTGCCAGCAGTCGTACAGGGGATAGAGGGAACACCATATATTTT; CDR3aa: CASSRTGDRGNTIYF; j_gene: TRBJ1-3; d_gene: TRBD1; abundance: -; v_gene: TRBV6-5
CDR3nt: TGTGCCAGCAGTCTACGCCGGCAGCCCCAGCATTTT; CDR3aa: CASSLRRQPQHF; j_gene: TRBJ1-5; d_gene: -; abundance: once; v_gene: TRBV28
CDR3nt: TGTGCCAGCAGGTATACAGGATATGGCTACACCTTC; CDR3aa: CASRYTGYGYTF; j_gene: TRBJ1-2; d_gene: -; abundance: -; v_gene: TRBV2
CDR3nt: TGTGCCTCGAAGTGGAACACCGGGGAGCTGTTTTTT; CDR3aa: CASKWNTGELFF; j_gene: TRBJ2-2; d_gene: -; abundance: -; v_gene: TRBV12-3/TRBV12-4
CDR3nt: TGTGCCTGGAGTCCCGAGACCGGCGAGCAGTACTTC; CDR3aa: CAWSPETGEQYF; j_gene: TRBJ2-7; d_gene: -; abundance: -; v_gene: TRBV30